This T cell receptor (beta chain) was sequenced in a study of shared clonotypes between healthy human individuals. Division of CD4+ cells produced a CD45RA+ naive subset and a CD45RA-negative memory subset. Original handling: ImmunoSEQ junction-only sequences lacked quality scores, so their filtering differed. The assay was immunoSEQ multiplex PCR, and TCRdb's table has in-frame clones only and misses some. The V and J calls and the clone size are those of that table, but D and trimming were determined from the DNA. Counted here are about 980,000 clones, about three quarters occurring once; the ten biggest clones make up approximately 1.5%. In regard to this clone: Its antigen is currently unknown.

The study's findings and limits: Represented diversity (both genetic and exposure-history) was limited by the small number of donors. Only blood was sampled; tissue repertoires likely differ.

Germline V gene sequence: CDR1 LNHNV, CDR2 YYDKDF (reference sequence). The CDR3 has 15 residues. V was trimmed by 0 bases and J by 2 bases, leaving 11 bases between them. The TCR originated in a man between 18 and 35 years old in good health. The sequencing input was memory CD4+ T cells sorted from blood. As to subset: CD45RA-negative fraction. The chain is built from TRBV15 and TRBJ2-7, with D possibly being TRBD1 or TRBD2 (6 bases each). The CDR3 spells CATSRDRGAAYEQYF. The CDR3 region has the DNA TGTGCCACCAGCAGAGATAGGGGGGCGGCCTACGAGCAGTACTTC. Looking up the rest from reference TRBV15 and TRBJ2-7 gives the full variable domain: DAMVIQNPRYQVTQFGKPVTLSCSQTLNHNVMYWYQQKSSQAPKLLFHYYDKDFNNEADTPDNFQSRRPNTSFCFLDIRSPGLGDTAMYLCATSRDRGAAYEQYFGPGTRLTVT.